A selection of T cell receptor beta chains follows, all from one sample in a study of T cell clonotyping in hematopoietic cell transplantation. Clones were read by immunoSEQ multiplex PCR, and TCRdb kept only the in-frame ones, dropping some. The sample carries roughly 5,000 clones, approximately 90% recorded once. The source material was peripheral blood mononuclear cells, sampled 100 days after allogeneic stem cell transplant. The receptors here all came from a female patient aged 45-60 years who had an allogeneic stem cell transplant from a related donor, so the T cells may come from the graft donor. Some clones in this sample may be carry-over from other donors' samples. CDR3s include the opening cysteine and the closing phenylalanine or tryptophan. D genes are given only for firm matches. Not every row has a clone size; where given, it reads once, few, many or a size class.

J | D | length | size | V | CDR3 | DNA
TRBJ1-6 | - | 15 | - | TRBV19 | CASSIRDADNSPLHF | TGTGCCAGTAGTATCCGGGACGCCGATAATTCACCCCTCCACTTT
TRBJ1-2 | - | 14 | - | TRBV6-5 | CASSYAPGNYGYTF | TGTGCCAGCAGTTACGCCCCGGGTAACTATGGCTACACCTTC
TRBJ1-2 | TRBD1 | 17 | - | TRBV5-6 | CASSPTLDRGGFYGYTF | TGTGCCAGCAGCCCGACCCTCGACAGGGGGGGATTCTATGGCTACACCTTC
TRBJ2-5 | - | 15 | - | TRBV25-1 | CASSEYSRTEETQYF | TGTGCCAGCAGTGAATATTCGAGGACAGAAGAGACCCAGTACTTC
TRBJ2-7 | - | 16 | - | TRBV7-9 | CASSFGVNRDTYEQYF | TGTGCCAGCAGCTTTGGTGTCAATAGGGATACCTACGAGCAGTACTTC
TRBJ2-2 | TRBD1 | 14 | - | TRBV7-3 | CATREGGLTGELFF | TGTGCCACTAGGGAAGGGGGCTTAACCGGGGAGCTGTTTTTT
TRBJ1-1 | TRBD1 | 14 | large | TRBV5-6 | CASSLTGGNTEAFF | TGTGCCAGCAGCTTGACAGGGGGGAACACTGAAGCTTTCTTT
TRBJ2-5 | TRBD1 | 12 | - | TRBV18 | CASSDRGETQYF | TGTGCCAGCTCAGACAGGGGAGAGACCCAGTACTTC
TRBJ2-3 | - | 19 | - | TRBV2 | CASSEALGLASPNTDTQYF | TGTGCCAGCAGTGAAGCGCTTGGGCTAGCTTCACCAAACACAGATACGCAGTATTTT
TRBJ2-5 | - | 15 | - | TRBV28 | CASRIGTSQTETQYF | TGTGCCAGCAGGATTGGGACTTCACAGACAGAGACCCAGTACTTC
TRBJ2-2 | - | 14 | - | TRBV7-3 | CASSPDSSTGELFF | TGTGCCAGCAGCCCAGACAGTTCGACCGGGGAGCTGTTTTTT
TRBJ1-6 | TRBD1 | 17 | - | TRBV6-1 | CASSALMWDRDVSPLHF | TGTGCCAGCAGTGCTTTGATGTGGGACAGGGATGTTTCACCCCTCCACTTT
TRBJ1-4 | - | 15 | - | TRBV14 | CASSQELGANEKLFF | TGTGCCAGCAGCCAAGAATTAGGGGCCAATGAAAAACTGTTTTTT
TRBJ1-5 | - | 13 | hyperexpanded | TRBV19 | CASSTGNGQPQHF | TGTGCCAGTAGTACAGGGAATGGGCAGCCCCAGCATTTT
TRBJ2-2 | - | 11 | - | TRBV20-1 | CSATVSGELFF | TGCAGTGCTACGGTGTCCGGGGAGCTGTTTTTT
TRBJ2-3 | - | 18 | - | TRBV2 | CASSEMVGTLFGYDTQYF | TGTGCCAGCAGTGAAATGGTAGGGACACTTTTCGGGTACGATACGCAGTATTTT
TRBJ2-3 | - | 17 | - | TRBV9 | CASSSWISGPTTDTQYF | TGTGCCAGCAGCTCTTGGATAAGCGGGCCGACCACAGATACGCAGTATTTT
TRBJ1-6 | - | 18 | - | TRBV4-3 | CASSQDLPQDSYNSPLHF | TGCGCCAGCAGCCAAGATCTCCCACAGGACTCCTATAATTCACCCCTCCACTTT
TRBJ1-6 | - | 15 | - | TRBV5-1 | CASSYTSGPNSPLHF | TGCGCCAGCAGCTACACATCGGGGCCTAATTCACCCCTCCACTTT
TRBJ2-1 | TRBD2 | 15 | - | TRBV9 | CASSAGLAEGNEQFF | TGTGCCAGCAGCGCGGGACTAGCGGAGGGGAATGAGCAGTTCTTC
TRBJ2-5 | - | 15 | - | TRBV27 | CASSFSRGGGETQYF | TGTGCCAGCAGTTTCTCCAGGGGCGGGGGAGAGACCCAGTACTTC
TRBJ2-1 | - | 13 | - | TRBV7-2 | CASSFTGKTEQFF | TGTGCCAGCAGCTTTACGGGAAAGACTGAGCAGTTCTTC
TRBJ1-5 | - | 14 | - | TRBV2 | CASSALFRDQPQHF | TGTGCCAGCAGTGCTCTGTTCCGGGATCAGCCCCAGCATTTT
TRBJ2-2 | - | 13 | once | TRBV27 | CASNIDPTGELFF | TGTGCCAGCAACATTGACCCCACCGGGGAGCTGTTTTTT
TRBJ1-2 | - | 16 | - | TRBV5-6 | CASSLRQIFNNYGYTF | TGTGCCAGCAGCTTAAGGCAGATCTTTAATAACTATGGCTACACCTTC
TRBJ1-6 | TRBD1 | 19 | - | TRBV19 | CASSSKRVERTGSGSPLHF | TGTGCCAGTAGTAGCAAACGGGTCGAAAGGACAGGGAGCGGTTCACCCCTCCACTTT
TRBJ1-6 | - | 11 | - | TRBV30 | CAWGYNSPLHF | TGTGCCTGGGGCTATAATTCACCCCTCCACTTT
TRBJ2-7 | - | 14 | - | TRBV5-1 | CASSHRDGGSEQYF | TGCGCCAGCAGCCACCGGGACGGTGGGTCAGAGCAGTACTTC
TRBJ1-1 | - | 18 | - | TRBV19 | CASSPSRRAGGQNTEAFF | TGTGCCAGTAGTCCCTCAAGACGAGCTGGAGGTCAGAACACTGAAGCTTTCTTT
TRBJ2-1 | TRBD2 | 13 | - | TRBV6-5 | CASSRLAGSYRFF | TGTGCCAGCAGTAGACTAGCGGGCTCGTACCGGTTCTTC
TRBJ1-1 | - | 13 | - | TRBV25-1 | CASSDRQNTEAFF | TGTGCCAGCAGTGATCGTCAAAACACTGAAGCTTTCTTT
TRBJ2-7 | TRBD1 | 16 | - | TRBV28 | CASSLTRDRGSHEQYF | TGTGCCAGCAGTTTGACACGAGACAGGGGCTCTCACGAGCAGTACTTC
TRBJ2-7 | - | 13 | - | TRBV6-5 | CASRPPGVYEQYF | TGTGCCAGCAGACCCCCTGGAGTGTACGAGCAGTACTTC
TRBJ1-5 | - | 17 | - | TRBV28 | CASSPQTWGSYGQPQHF | TGTGCCAGCAGTCCTCAAACTTGGGGCAGTTACGGTCAGCCCCAGCATTTT
TRBJ1-5 | - | 14 | - | TRBV9 | CASSVIGSDQPQHF | TGTGCCAGCAGCGTAATTGGGTCCGATCAGCCCCAGCATTTT
TRBJ1-5 | - | 13 | - | TRBV2 | CASSGEINQPQHF | TGTGCCAGCAGTGGGGAGATCAATCAGCCCCAGCATTTT
TRBJ1-1 | TRBD1 | 15 | - | TRBV7-9 | CASSALTGYSTEAFF | TGTGCCAGCAGCGCTTTGACAGGGTATAGCACTGAAGCTTTCTTT
TRBJ1-2 | - | 13 | - | TRBV6-6 | CASSSDTTSGYTF | TGTGCCAGCAGTTCTGACACAACGAGCGGCTACACCTTC
TRBJ2-5 | TRBD2 | 14 | - | TRBV10-3 | CAISGTSGSETQYF | TGTGCCATCAGCGGGACTAGCGGGAGTGAGACCCAGTACTTC
TRBJ1-2 | TRBD1 | 16 | - | TRBV13 | CASSLGETGGFGGYTF | TGTGCCAGCAGCTTAGGCGAGACAGGGGGCTTCGGTGGCTACACCTTC
TRBJ2-1 | - | 15 | medium-sized | TRBV19 | CASSLGVPSYNEQFF | TGTGCCAGTAGTTTGGGAGTGCCCTCCTACAATGAGCAGTTCTTC
TRBJ2-1 | - | 12 | - | TRBV15 | CATSRVANEQFF | TGTGCCACCAGCAGAGTAGCTAATGAGCAGTTCTTC
TRBJ1-2 | - | 14 | - | TRBV4-1 | CASSQGVINYGYTF | TGCGCCAGCAGCCAAGGGGTAATTAACTATGGCTACACCTTC
TRBJ2-5 | - | 13 | once | TRBV2 | CASRMDSGKTQYF | TGTGCCAGCAGGATGGACAGCGGAAAGACCCAGTACTTC
TRBJ2-1 | TRBD1 | 16 | - | TRBV4-1 | CASSPYAGTGVNEQFF | TGCGCCAGCAGCCCCTACGCCGGGACAGGGGTCAATGAGCAGTTCTTC
TRBJ1-4 | TRBD1 | 15 | - | TRBV7-9 | CASSSRQGAAEKLFF | TGTGCCAGCAGCTCAAGACAGGGGGCGGCGGAAAAACTGTTTTTT